The 27 T cell receptor beta chains below all came from one sample that was sequenced in a study of Ad26.COV2.S vaccination and SARS-CoV-2 variants. TCRdb's table, derived via immunoSEQ multiplex PCR, lists solely in-frame clones and lacks some. The sample consists of roughly 510,000 clones, 87% of them appearing once. Treatment specified: 15 to 20 received Ad26.COV2.S at low or high dose, single or two shots; 5 received placebo; per-sample allocation not given. The samples were gathered on day 63 after the first injection of vaccine or placebo. The sequencing used peripheral blood, collected in a trial of Ad26.COV2.S vaccine versus placebo. The receptors come from a person aged 18-65 years who received the Ad26.COV2.S COVID-19 vaccine or a placebo.

V gene TRBV5-1 combines with J gene TRBJ2-5; the D is unclear. Trimming shortened V by 0 bases and J by 5 bases, and 2 bases separated the two germline ends. Germline assignment: CDR1 SGHRS and CDR2 YFSETQ. This CDR3 is built from 11 residues. The CDR3 DNA is TGCGCCAGCAGCTTGGATGAGACCCAGTACTTC. Its protein is CASSLDETQYF. The whole variable domain, remainder taken from reference TRBV5-1 and TRBJ2-5, is KAGVTQTPRYLIKTRGQQVTLSCSPISGHRSVSWYQQTPGQGLQFLFEYFSETQRNKGNFPGRFSGRQFSNSRSEMNVSTLELGDSALYLCASSLDETQYFGPGTRLLVL.

The gene calls are TRBV18 and TRBJ2-5; 12 nucleotides match TRBD2. V lost 3 bases and J lost 5; bases outside the gene matches: 13. The CDR3 extends over 18 amino acids. Germline V CDR1 and CDR2: KGHSH, LQKENI. This chain's CDR3 is CASSPRVKLAGGAETQYF. DNA of the CDR3: TGTGCCAGCTCACCTAGGGTGAAACTAGCGGGAGGCGCGGAGACCCAGTACTTC.

This clone was observed a single time. The chain links TRBV12-3 or TRBV12-4 to TRBJ2-7; 7 bases map to TRBD1. CDR3 size: 12 residues. The V and J ends lost 6 bases and 6 bases, in that order; junction bases with no gene match: 5. As DNA, the CDR3 is TGTGCCAGCAGAGACAGGGCTGGCGAGCAGTACTTC. Translated: CASRDRAGEQYF.

The J gene is TRBJ2-7, the V gene TRBV5-6, with D unclear. CDR3 length equals 14 residues. The V and J ends lost 0 bases and 4 bases respectively, with 11 bases between them. Germline loops: CDR1 SGHDT, CDR2 YYEEEE. The CDR3 region has the DNA TGTGCCAGCAGCTTGGTGCAGGTCGGGTACGAGCAGTACTTC. Translation gives CASSLVQVGYEQYF.

The DNA of the CDR3 is TGCAGCGTTGAACTTACCGGGGAGCTGTTTTTT. Its translation is CSVELTGELFF. The chain recombines TRBV29-1 with TRBJ2-2; the D is unclear. Trimming cost V 2 bases and J 5 bases, with 3 bases left between them. The CDR3 is 11 residues long. In germline, CDR1 is SQVTM, CDR2 ANQGSEA.

The rearrangement links TRBV5-4 to TRBJ2-1; 10 bases are a match to TRBD2. In germline, CDR1 is SGHNT, CDR2 YYREEE (reference sequence). The CDR3 runs to 15 residues. The trim removed 1 base at V and 4 bases at J, leaving 2 bases unmatched. CDR3 nucleotides: TGTGCCAGCAGCTTGCCTAGCGGGAGATACAATGAGCAGTTCTTC. Protein sequence: CASSLPSGRYNEQFF.

This rearrangement joins TRBV6-2 or TRBV6-3 to TRBJ2-7, with D maybe TRBD2 (7 bases). Germline V CDR1 and CDR2: MNHEY, SVGEGT. Trimming removed 0 bases from V and 4 bases from J, with 19 bases in between. The length of the CDR3 is 17 residues. CDR3 sequence: CASSYSNRQAGGYEQYF. The CDR3 DNA is TGTGCCAGCAGTTACTCAAACAGACAGGCCGGGGGGTACGAGCAGTACTTC.

The rearrangement uses TRBV11-3 and TRBJ2-3, with 9 bases lining up with TRBD1. The CDR3 length is 17 residues. Germline CDR1 SGHNT, CDR2 YENEEA. Germline trimming cut 3 bases from V and 4 bases from J; bases unmatched to any gene: 11. Written as DNA, the CDR3 is TGTGCCAGCAGCTTCAAGATTGCAGGACAGGGGTCAGATACGCAGTATTTT. It yields the protein CASSFKIAGQGSDTQYF.

In DNA, the CDR3 is TGTGCCAGCAGTCGTACCGGGAGAAACACTGAAGCTTTCTTT. It codes for CASSRTGRNTEAFF. J is TRBJ1-1 and V is TRBV11-3; D not certain. This CDR3 comprises 14 residues. Trimming cost V 6 bases and J 2 bases, with 13 bases left between them. CDR1 is SGHNT and CDR2 is YENEEA in the germline V gene.

The V gene is TRBV30, the J gene TRBJ2-7; D is perhaps TRBD1 or TRBD2 (5 bases each). Per the germline V gene, CDR1 is GTSNPN and CDR2 is SVGIG (reference sequence). Trimming stripped 3 bases from V and 3 bases from J, with 18 bases between. The CDR3 spans 15 residues. The CDR3 protein is CAWRRKFGTLYEQYF. The DNA for the CDR3 is TGTGCCTGGAGGAGAAAGTTTGGGACCCTCTACGAGCAGTACTTC.

This clone was picked up a small number of times. The chain is built from TRBV6-5 and TRBJ2-7; possible D gene TRBD1, 7 bases. This CDR3 has 14 residues. V was clipped by 7 bases and J by 2 bases, with 15 bases between them. Per germline, CDR1 MNHEY and CDR2 SVGAGI. The CDR3 DNA follows: TGTGCCAGCACCAGGGGGGACGGAGCCTACGAGCAGTACTTC. Protein: CASTRGDGAYEQYF.

The DNA for the CDR3 is TGTGCCAGCAGCACAGATCGCTGGGGACAGGGGGTGCAGCCCCAGCATTTT. It encodes CASSTDRWGQGVQPQHF. The gene calls are TRBV21-1 and TRBJ1-5; the D call TRBD1 from the table was never checked on the DNA. TRBV21-1 is described as a pseudogene. CDR3 length equals 17 residues.

This sequence joins TRBV28 and TRBJ2-7; a possible D gene is TRBD1 (6 bases). Deletions cut 6 bases from V and 2 bases from J, with 17 bases between. Per germline, CDR1 MDHEN and CDR2 SYDVKM. The CDR3 totals 15 residues. CDR3 residues: CASSSPGQWTYEQYF. CDR3 nucleotide sequence: TGTGCCAGCAGCTCCCCCGGACAGTGGACCTACGAGCAGTACTTC.

CDR3 loop: CASNPRERGLFF. In DNA, the CDR3 is TGTGCCAGCAACCCCAGGGAGAGGGGACTGTTTTTT. The J gene is TRBJ1-4, the V gene TRBV6-4; a weak D match, TRBD1 (5 bases). This CDR3 comprises 12 residues. CDR1 and CDR2 (germline): MRHNA, SNTAGT. The V end was cut by 7 bases, the J end by 13 bases, with 16 bases between.

This clone was observed a handful of times. The V and J genes are TRBV5-8 and TRBJ1-4; D is unclear. Germline loops: CDR1 SGHTS, CDR2 YDEGEE. The CDR3 is made up of 13 amino acids. With 5 bases removed from V and 8 bases from J, the gap between germline ends came to 13 bases. The CDR3, as DNA: TGTGCCAGCAGTAACGTACCTGGGGAAAAACTGTTTTTT. As protein: CASSNVPGEKLFF. Combining the CDR3 with reference TRBV5-8 and TRBJ1-4 gives the whole variable domain EAGVTQSPTHLIKTRGQQATLRCSPISGHTSVYWYQQALGLGLQFLLWYDEGEERNRGNFPPRFSGRQFPNYSSELNVNALELEDSALYLCASSNVPGEKLFFGSGTQLSVL.

V usage is TRBV4-3 and J usage is TRBJ2-1; 9 nucleotides align to TRBD2. The length of the CDR3 is 17 residues. In germline, CDR1 is LGHNA, CDR2 YSLEER. J lost 6 bases, V lost 0 bases, and 9 bases had no gene match. CDR3 in DNA: TGCGCCAGCAGCCAAGATCAAAAGACTAGCGGCCCCAATGAGCAGTTCTTC. This translates into CASSQDQKTSGPNEQFF.

The chain recombines TRBV28 with TRBJ1-6; D gene unclear. V gave up 5 bases and J gave up 12 bases, with 32 bases separating them. Germline loops: CDR1 MDHEN, CDR2 SYDVKM. This CDR3 comprises 19 residues. The DNA of the CDR3 is TGTGCCAGCAGTCCCTACCAGAATACAGTGTCGAAGCCGTTTCGACCCCTCCACTTT. It codes for CASSPYQNTVSKPFRPLHF.

The chain is built from TRBV12-3 or TRBV12-4 and TRBJ2-4; D remains unclear. Trimming shortened V by 3 bases and J by 8 bases, and 5 bases separated the two germline ends. This CDR3 is 11 amino acids long. The CDR3 sequence is CASSFSDIQYF. CDR3 in DNA: TGTGCCAGCAGTTTTTCGGACATTCAGTACTTC.

This chain connects TRBV12-3 or TRBV12-4 to TRBJ1-2, with no clear D. The CDR3 consists of 13 residues. V lost 6 bases to trimming and J lost 2 bases, with 10 bases between them. The DNA of the CDR3 is TGTGCCAGCAGCTACGCAGCGAACTATGGCTACACCTTC. Translation: CASSYAANYGYTF.

The chain is built from TRBV2 and TRBJ1-1, with 7 nucleotides matching TRBD1. The CDR3 extends over 16 amino acids. Trimming cost V 5 bases and J 6 bases; bases outside gene matches: 15. Germline loops: CDR1 SNHLY, CDR2 FYNNEI. The DNA of the CDR3 is TGTGCCAGCAGTCTAATGGCCCAACAGGGGAGAGCTGAAGCTTTCTTT. Its translation is CASSLMAQQGRAEAFF. Complete variable domain (other parts from reference TRBV2 and TRBJ1-1): EPEVTQTPSHQVTQMGQEVILRCVPISNHLYFYWYRQILGQKVEFLVSFYNNEISEKSEIFDDQFSVERPDGSNFTLKIRSTKLEDSAMYFCASSLMAQQGRAEAFFGQGTRLTVV.

The rearrangement links TRBV7-2 to TRBJ1-1; the D is unclear. The V gene's germline CDR1 is SGHTA and CDR2 FQGNSA. The length of the CDR3 is 15 residues. The V and J ends lost 4 bases and 0 bases respectively, with 12 bases between them. This CDR3 reads CASSYGLVMNTEAFF. The CDR3 nucleotides are TGTGCCAGCAGCTACGGACTGGTTATGAACACTGAAGCTTTCTTT.

This clone occurred a few times. This rearrangement joins TRBV10-3 to TRBJ1-1; D is perhaps TRBD1 (6 bases). V was cut by 11 bases and J by 1 base, with 20 bases left in between. Germline values: CDR1 ENHRY, CDR2 SYGVKD. This CDR3 region has 15 residues. CDR3 region: CAFKKGGGQNTEAFF. The CDR3 coding sequence is TGTGCCTTCAAGAAAGGGGGAGGTCAGAACACTGAAGCTTTCTTT.

The rearrangement uses TRBV29-1 and TRBJ1-3; D is ambiguous. The CDR3 is 14 amino acids. Between the trimmed V and J ends, which lost 2 bases and 0 bases, there was a span of 8 bases. Germline V lookup: CDR1 SQVTM, CDR2 ANQGSEA. This chain's CDR3 is CSVESPSSGNTIYF. CDR3 nucleotides: TGCAGCGTTGAAAGCCCAAGCTCTGGAAACACCATATATTTT. The complete variable domain, with remaining parts taken from reference TRBV29-1 and TRBJ1-3, reads SAVISQKPSRDICQRGTSLTIQCQVDSQVTMMFWYRQQPGQSLTLIATANQGSEATYESGFVIDKFPISRPNLTFSTLTVSNMSPEDSSIYLCSVESPSSGNTIYFGEGSWLTVV.

This chain uses TRBV7-9 with TRBJ2-6; D remains unclear. The CDR3 has 14 amino acids. Deletions cut 1 base from V and 0 bases from J, with 1 base between. Germline V CDR1 and CDR2: SEHNR, FQNEAQ (reference sequence). CDR3 nucleotide sequence: TGTGCCAGCAGCTTAGACTCTGGGGCCAACGTCCTGACTTTC. Translation gives CASSLDSGANVLTF.

J is TRBJ2-7 and V is TRBV30; perhaps TRBD2 as D (6 bases). Germline V gene lookup returns CDR1 GTSNPN and CDR2 SVGIG (reference sequence). V was trimmed by 0 bases and J by 0 bases, leaving 12 bases between them. The CDR3 contains 15 residues. This chain's CDR3 is CAWSVSGHSSYEQYF. In DNA, the CDR3 is TGTGCCTGGAGTGTTAGCGGCCATAGCTCCTACGAGCAGTACTTC.

The rearrangement uses TRBV5-1 and TRBJ2-3, with 16 bases that match TRBD2. In germline, CDR1 is SGHRS, CDR2 YFSETQ. CDR3 length equals 17 residues. Trimming took 3 bases from V and 2 from J; bases not matched to a gene: 3. The CDR3 protein is CASSWGLAGGHTDTQYF. DNA for the CDR3: TGCGCCAGCAGCTGGGGACTAGCGGGAGGGCACACAGATACGCAGTATTTT.

As regards this clone: In the same sample, other DNA sequences code for this CDR3. The genes are TRBV9 and TRBJ2-5, with D uncertain. CDR1 SGDLS and CDR2 YYNGEE come from the germline V gene. This CDR3 region has 13 residues. Trimming cost V 0 bases and J 2 bases, with 5 bases left between them. CDR3 protein: CASSVGPQETQYF. In nucleotides, the CDR3 is TGTGCCAGCAGCGTAGGACCGCAAGAGACCCAGTACTTC.